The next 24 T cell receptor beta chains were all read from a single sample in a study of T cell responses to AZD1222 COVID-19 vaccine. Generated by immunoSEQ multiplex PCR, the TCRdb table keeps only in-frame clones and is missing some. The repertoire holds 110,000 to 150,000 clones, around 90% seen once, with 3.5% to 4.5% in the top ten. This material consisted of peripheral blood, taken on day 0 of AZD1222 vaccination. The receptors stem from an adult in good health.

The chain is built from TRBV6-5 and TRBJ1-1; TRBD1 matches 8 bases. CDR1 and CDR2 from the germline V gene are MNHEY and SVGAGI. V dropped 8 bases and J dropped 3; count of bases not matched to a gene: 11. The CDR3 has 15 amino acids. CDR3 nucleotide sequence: TGTGCCAGCCTGACAGGGGCCCCACTCTACACTGAAGCTTTCTTT. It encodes CASLTGAPLYTEAFF.

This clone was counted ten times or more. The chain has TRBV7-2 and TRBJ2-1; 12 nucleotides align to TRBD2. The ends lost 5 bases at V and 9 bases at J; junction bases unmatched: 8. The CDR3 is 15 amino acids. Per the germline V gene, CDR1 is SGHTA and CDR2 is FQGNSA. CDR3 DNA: TGTGCCAGCAGCATCTGGACTAGCGGGACAATTGAGCAGTTCTTC. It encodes CASSIWTSGTIEQFF.

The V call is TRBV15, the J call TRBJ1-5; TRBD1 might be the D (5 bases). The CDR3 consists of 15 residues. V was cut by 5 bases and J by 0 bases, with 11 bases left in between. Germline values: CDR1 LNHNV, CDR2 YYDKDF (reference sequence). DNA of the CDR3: TGTGCCACCAGCCCGCTCGGGGGTAGCAATCAGCCCCAGCATTTT. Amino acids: CATSPLGGSNQPQHF.

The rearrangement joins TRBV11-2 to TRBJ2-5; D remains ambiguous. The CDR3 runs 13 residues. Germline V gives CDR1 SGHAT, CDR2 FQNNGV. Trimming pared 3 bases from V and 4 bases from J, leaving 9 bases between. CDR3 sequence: CASSLAVRETQYF. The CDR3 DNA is TGTGCCAGCAGCTTGGCAGTGCGAGAGACCCAGTACTTC.

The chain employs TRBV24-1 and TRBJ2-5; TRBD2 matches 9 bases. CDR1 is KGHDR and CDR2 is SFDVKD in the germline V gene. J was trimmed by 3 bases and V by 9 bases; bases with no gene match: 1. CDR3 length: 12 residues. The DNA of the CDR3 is TGTGCCACCTTAGCGGGAGAAGAGACCCAGTACTTC. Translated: CATLAGEETQYF.

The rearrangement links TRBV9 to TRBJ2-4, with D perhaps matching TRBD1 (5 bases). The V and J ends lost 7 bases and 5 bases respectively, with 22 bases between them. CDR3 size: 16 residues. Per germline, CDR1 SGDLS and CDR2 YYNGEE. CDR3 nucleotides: TGTGCCAGCGGTCGTGGGGCTCTGTCGGTAGAAAACATTCAGTACTTC. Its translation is CASGRGALSVENIQYF.

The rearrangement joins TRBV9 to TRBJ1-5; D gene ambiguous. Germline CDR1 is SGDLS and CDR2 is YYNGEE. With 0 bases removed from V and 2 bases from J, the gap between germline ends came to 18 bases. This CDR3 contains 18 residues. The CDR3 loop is CASSVARAPPIGNQPQHF. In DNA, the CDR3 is TGTGCCAGCAGCGTAGCCCGGGCCCCACCAATTGGCAATCAGCCCCAGCATTTT. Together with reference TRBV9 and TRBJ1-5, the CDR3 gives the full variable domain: DSGVTQTPKHLITATGQRVTLRCSPRSGDLSVYWYQQSLDQGLQFLIQYYNGEERAKGNILERFSAQQFPDLHSELNLSSLELGDSALYFCASSVARAPPIGNQPQHFGDGTRLSIL.

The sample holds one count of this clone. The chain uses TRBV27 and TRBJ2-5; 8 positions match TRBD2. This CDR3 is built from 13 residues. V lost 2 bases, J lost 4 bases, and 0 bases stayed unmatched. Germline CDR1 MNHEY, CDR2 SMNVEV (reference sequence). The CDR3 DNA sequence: TGTGCCAGCAGTTTACTAGCGGGAGAGACCCAGTACTTC. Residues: CASSLLAGETQYF.

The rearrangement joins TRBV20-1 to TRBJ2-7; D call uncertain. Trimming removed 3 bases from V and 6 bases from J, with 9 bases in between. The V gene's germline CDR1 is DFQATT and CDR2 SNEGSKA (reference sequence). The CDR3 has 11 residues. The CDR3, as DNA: TGCAGTGCTAGCTTGGCAGCCGAGCAGTACTTC. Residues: CSASLAAEQYF.

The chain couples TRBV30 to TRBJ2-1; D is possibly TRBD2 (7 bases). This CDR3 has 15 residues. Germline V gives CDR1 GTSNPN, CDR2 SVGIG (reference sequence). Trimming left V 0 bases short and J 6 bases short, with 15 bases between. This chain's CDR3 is CAWSVQGGRVNEQFF. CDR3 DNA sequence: TGTGCCTGGAGTGTACAGGGAGGGAGGGTCAATGAGCAGTTCTTC.

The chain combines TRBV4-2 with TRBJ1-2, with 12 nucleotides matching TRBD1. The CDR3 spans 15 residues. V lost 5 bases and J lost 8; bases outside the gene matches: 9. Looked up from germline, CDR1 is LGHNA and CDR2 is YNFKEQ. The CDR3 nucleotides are TGTGCCAGCAGCGCACCGGGACAGGGGGCCGGAGGCTACACCTTC. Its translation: CASSAPGQGAGGYTF.

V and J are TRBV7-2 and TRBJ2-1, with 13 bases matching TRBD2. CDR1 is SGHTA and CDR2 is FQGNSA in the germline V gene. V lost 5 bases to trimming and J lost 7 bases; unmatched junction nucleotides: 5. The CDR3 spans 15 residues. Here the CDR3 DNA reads TGTGCCAGCAGCGCTACTAGCGGGAGGGTAAATGAGCAGTTCTTC. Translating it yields CASSATSGRVNEQFF. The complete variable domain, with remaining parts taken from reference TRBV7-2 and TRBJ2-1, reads GAGVSQSPSNKVTEKGKDVELRCDPISGHTALYWYRQSLGQGLEFLIYFQGNSAPDKSGLPSDRFSAERTGGSVSTLTIQRTQQEDSAVYLCASSATSGRVNEQFFGPGTRLTVL.

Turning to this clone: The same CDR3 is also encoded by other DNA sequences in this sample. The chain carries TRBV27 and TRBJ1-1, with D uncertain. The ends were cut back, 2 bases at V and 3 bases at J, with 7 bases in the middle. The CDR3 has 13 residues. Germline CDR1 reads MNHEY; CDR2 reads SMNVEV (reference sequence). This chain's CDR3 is CASSLSRDTEAFF. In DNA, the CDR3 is TGTGCCAGCAGTTTAAGTCGAGACACTGAAGCTTTCTTT.

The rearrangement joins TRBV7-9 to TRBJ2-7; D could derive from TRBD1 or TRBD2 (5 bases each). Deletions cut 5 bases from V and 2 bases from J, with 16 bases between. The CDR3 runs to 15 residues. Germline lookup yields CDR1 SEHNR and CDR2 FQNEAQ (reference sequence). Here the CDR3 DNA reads TGTGCCAGCAGCCTAGGTTTAGTGGGACCCTACGAGCAGTACTTC. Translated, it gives CASSLGLVGPYEQYF.

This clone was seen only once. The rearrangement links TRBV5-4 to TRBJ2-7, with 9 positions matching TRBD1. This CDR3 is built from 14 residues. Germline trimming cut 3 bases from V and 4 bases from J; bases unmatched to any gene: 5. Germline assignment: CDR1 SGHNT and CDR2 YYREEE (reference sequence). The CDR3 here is CASSSGQGRYEQYF. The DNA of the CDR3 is TGTGCCAGCAGCTCGGGACAGGGAAGGTACGAGCAGTACTTC. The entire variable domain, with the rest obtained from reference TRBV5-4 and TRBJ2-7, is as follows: ETGVTQSPTHLIKTRGQQVTLRCSSQSGHNTVSWYQQALGQGPQFIFQYYREEENGRGNFPPRFSGLQFPNYSSELNVNALELDDSALYLCASSSGQGRYEQYFGPGTRLTVT.

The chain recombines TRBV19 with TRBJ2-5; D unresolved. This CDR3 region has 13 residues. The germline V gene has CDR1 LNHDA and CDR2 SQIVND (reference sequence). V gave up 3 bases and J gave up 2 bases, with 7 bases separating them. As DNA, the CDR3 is TGTGCCAGTAGTATCCTACGACAAGAGACCCAGTACTTC. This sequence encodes CASSILRQETQYF.

This chain's CDR3 is CASSSTQTGELFF. The CDR3 nucleotides are TGTGCCAGCAGCTCAACCCAAACCGGGGAGCTGTTTTTT. The V gene is TRBV27, the J gene TRBJ2-2, with D unclear. V dropped 6 bases and J dropped 5 bases, with 10 bases sitting between them. This CDR3 comprises 13 residues. Germline assignment: CDR1 MNHEY and CDR2 SMNVEV (reference sequence).

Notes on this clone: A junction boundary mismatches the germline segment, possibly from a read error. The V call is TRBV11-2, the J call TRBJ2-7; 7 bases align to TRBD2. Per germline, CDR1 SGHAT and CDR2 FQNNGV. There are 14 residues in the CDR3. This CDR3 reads CASSLKRGSSEQYF. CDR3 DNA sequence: TGTGCCAGCAGCTTGAAGCGGGGATCCTCCGAGCAGTACTTC. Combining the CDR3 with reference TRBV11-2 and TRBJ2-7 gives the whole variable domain EAGVAQSPRYKIIEKRQSVAFWCNPISGHATLYWYQQILGQGPKLLIQFQNNGVVDDSQLPKDRFSAERLKGVDSTLKIQPAKLEDSAVYLCASSLKRGSSEQYFGPGTRLTVT.

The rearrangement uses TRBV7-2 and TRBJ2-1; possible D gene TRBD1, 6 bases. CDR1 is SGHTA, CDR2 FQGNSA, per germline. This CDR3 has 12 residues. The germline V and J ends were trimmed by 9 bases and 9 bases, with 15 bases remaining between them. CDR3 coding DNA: TGTGCCAGACATACAGGGAAAGTTGAGCAGTTCTTC. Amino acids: CARHTGKVEQFF.

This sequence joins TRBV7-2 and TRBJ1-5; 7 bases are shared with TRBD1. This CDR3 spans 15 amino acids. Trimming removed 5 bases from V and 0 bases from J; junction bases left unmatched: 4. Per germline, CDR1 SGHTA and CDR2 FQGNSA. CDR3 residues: CASSATGNSNQPQHF. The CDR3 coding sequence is TGTGCCAGCAGCGCGACAGGGAATAGCAATCAGCCCCAGCATTTT. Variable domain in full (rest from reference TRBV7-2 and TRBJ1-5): GAGVSQSPSNKVTEKGKDVELRCDPISGHTALYWYRQSLGQGLEFLIYFQGNSAPDKSGLPSDRFSAERTGGSVSTLTIQRTQQEDSAVYLCASSATGNSNQPQHFGDGTRLSIL.

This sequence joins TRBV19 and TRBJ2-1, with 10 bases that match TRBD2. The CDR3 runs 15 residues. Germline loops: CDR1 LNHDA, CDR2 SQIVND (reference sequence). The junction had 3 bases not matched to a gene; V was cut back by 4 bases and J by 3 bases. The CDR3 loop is CASSTRLAGYNEQFF. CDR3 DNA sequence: TGTGCCAGTAGTACCCGACTAGCGGGCTACAATGAGCAGTTCTTC.

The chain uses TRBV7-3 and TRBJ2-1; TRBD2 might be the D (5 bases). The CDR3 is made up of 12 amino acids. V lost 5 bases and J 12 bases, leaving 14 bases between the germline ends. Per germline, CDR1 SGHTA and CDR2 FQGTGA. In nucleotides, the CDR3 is TGTGCCAGCAGCGACACCGGGAATAGGCAGTTCTTC. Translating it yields CASSDTGNRQFF.

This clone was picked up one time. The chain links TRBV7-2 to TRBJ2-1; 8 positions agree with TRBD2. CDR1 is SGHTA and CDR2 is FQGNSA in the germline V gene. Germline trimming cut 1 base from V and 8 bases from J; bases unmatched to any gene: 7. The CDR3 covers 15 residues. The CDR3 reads CASSLDGRAVHEQFF. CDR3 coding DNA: TGTGCCAGCAGCTTAGACGGGAGGGCCGTTCATGAGCAGTTCTTC.

The chain's CDR3 is CSVGGPYEQYF. The DNA of the CDR3 is TGCAGCGTTGGTGGACCCTACGAGCAGTACTTC. The chain employs TRBV29-1 and TRBJ2-7, with D unclear. Trimming removed 4 bases at V and 2 bases at J, with 6 bases between. The CDR3 extends over 11 amino acids. The germline V gene encodes CDR1 SQVTM and CDR2 ANQGSEA.